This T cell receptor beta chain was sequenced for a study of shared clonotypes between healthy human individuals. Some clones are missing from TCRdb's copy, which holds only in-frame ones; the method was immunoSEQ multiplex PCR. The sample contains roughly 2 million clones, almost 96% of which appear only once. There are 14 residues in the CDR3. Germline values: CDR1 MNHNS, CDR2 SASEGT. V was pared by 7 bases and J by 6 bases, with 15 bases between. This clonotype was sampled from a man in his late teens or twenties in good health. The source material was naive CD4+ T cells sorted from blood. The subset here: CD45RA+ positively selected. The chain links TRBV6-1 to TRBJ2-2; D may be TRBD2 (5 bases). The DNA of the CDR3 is TGTGCCAGCAAAGCGGACCTAGCCCCCGGGGAGCTGTTTTTT. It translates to CASKADLAPGELFF.